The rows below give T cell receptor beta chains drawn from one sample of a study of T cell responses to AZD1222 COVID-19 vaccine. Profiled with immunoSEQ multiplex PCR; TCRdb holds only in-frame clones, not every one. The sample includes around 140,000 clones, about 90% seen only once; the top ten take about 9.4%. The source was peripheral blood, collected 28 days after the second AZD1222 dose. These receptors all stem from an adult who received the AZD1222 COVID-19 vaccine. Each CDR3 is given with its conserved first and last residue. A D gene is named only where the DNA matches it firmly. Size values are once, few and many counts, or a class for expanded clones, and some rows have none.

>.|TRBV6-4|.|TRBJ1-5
TGTGCCAGCGTAAGGGCCCGGCAGGATAGCAATCAGCCCCAGCATTTT
CASVRARQDSNQPQHF
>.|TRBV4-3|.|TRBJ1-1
TGCGCCAGCAGCCAAGAGACAGGCACTGAAGCTTTCTTT
CASSQETGTEAFF
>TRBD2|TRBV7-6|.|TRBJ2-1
TGTGCCAGCAGCATAATCGGGACTAGCGGGTTCAATGAGCAGTTCTTC
CASSIIGTSGFNEQFF
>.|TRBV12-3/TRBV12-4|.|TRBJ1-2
TGTGCCAGCAGTTTTTCTCGAGGCTACACCTTC
CASSFSRGYTF
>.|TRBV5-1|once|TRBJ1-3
TGCGCCAGCAGCTATGGATCGTCTGGGGGAAACACCATATATTTT
CASSYGSSGGNTIYF
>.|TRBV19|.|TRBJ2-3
TGTGCCAGTGCTCGCGGGAGCACAGATACGCAGTATTTT
CASARGSTDTQYF
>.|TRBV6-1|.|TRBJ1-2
TGTGCCAGCAGTGAAATGGAGGTTTTGTCGCGGGGCTACACCTTC
CASSEMEVLSRGYTF
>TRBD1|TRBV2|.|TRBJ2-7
TGTGCCAGCAGTGAGACAGGGTCGGGGTTTGGCGAGCAGTACTTC
CASSETGSGFGEQYF
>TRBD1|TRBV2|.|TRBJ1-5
TGTGCCAGCAGGGCGACAGGGGCGAACCAGCCCCAGCATTTT
CASRATGANQPQHF
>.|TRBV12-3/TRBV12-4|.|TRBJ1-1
TGTGCCAGCAGTTTACAGGGGAACACTGAAGCTTTCTTT
CASSLQGNTEAFF
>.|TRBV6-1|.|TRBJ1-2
TGTGCCAGCAGTGATCAGGGGTTAGGTGGCTACACCTTC
CASSDQGLGGYTF
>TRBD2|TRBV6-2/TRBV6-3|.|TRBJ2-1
TGTGCCAGCAGTTACTCCCCTCCTAGCGGGGTTTACAATGAGCAGTTCTTC
CASSYSPPSGVYNEQFF
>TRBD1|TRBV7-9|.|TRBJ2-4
TGTGCCAGCAGCTTAGCAGGGGGCGCCAGCAAAAACATTCAGTACTTC
CASSLAGGASKNIQYF
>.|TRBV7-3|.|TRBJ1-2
TGTGCCAGCAGCTTAATCCGACAGCAGGCTAACTATGGCTACACCTTC
CASSLIRQQANYGYTF
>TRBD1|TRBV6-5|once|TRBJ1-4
TGTGCCAGCAGTTACCTCCGCACAGGGGGACGCGAAAAACTGTTTTTT
CASSYLRTGGREKLFF
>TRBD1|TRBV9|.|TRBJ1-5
TGTGCCAGCAGCGTAGGACAGGGGGCTTCTCAGCCCCAGCATTTT
CASSVGQGASQPQHF
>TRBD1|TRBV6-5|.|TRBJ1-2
TGTGCCAGCAGGCGCGGGGGACAGGGTTATGGCTACACCTTC
CASRRGGQGYGYTF
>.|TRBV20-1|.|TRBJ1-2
TGCAGTGCTAGTGTGGGCGGACCCTATGGCTACACCTTC
CSASVGGPYGYTF
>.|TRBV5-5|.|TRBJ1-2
TGTGCCAGCAGCTTGGCCACCGCTAACTATGGCTACACCTTC
CASSLATANYGYTF
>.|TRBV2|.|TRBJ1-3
TGTGCCAGCAGCTCTACAGCGAACTCTGGAAACACCATATATTTT
CASSSTANSGNTIYF
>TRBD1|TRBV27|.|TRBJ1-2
TGTGCCAGCAGTCCCGCGGGACAGGGCTATGGCTACACCTTC
CASSPAGQGYGYTF
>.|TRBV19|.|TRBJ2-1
TGTGCCAGTAGTATACTTACAGGCCTATTCAATGAGCAGTTCTTC
CASSILTGLFNEQFF
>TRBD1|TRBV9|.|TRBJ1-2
TGTGCCAGCAGCGTACAAAGGGACAGGCCGACTAACTATGGCTACACCTTC
CASSVQRDRPTNYGYTF
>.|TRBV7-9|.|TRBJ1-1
TGTGCCAGCAGCTTAGGGGGTAGGACTGAAGCTTTCTTT
CASSLGGRTEAFF
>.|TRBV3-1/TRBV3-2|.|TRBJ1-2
TGTGCCAGCAGCCGCGTCCGTGGTCCTACGTCTAACTATGGCTACACCTTC
CASSRVRGPTSNYGYTF
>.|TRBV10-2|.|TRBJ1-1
TGCGCCAGCAGTGAACCCGGGACTGAAGCTTTCTTT
CASSEPGTEAFF
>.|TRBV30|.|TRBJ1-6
TGTGCCTGGAGTGTTACGGCAGCGAATTCACCCCTCCACTTT
CAWSVTAANSPLHF
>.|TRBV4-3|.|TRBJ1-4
TGCGCCAGCAGCCACGCGACAGGCCCCAGGGCTAATGAAAAACTGTTTTTT
CASSHATGPRANEKLFF
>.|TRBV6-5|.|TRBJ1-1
TGTGCCAGCAGTCCCCGGGAGGGGTGGACTGAAGCTTTCTTT
CASSPREGWTEAFF
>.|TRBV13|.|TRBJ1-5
TGTGCCAGCAGCTTAGGCCGGCAGCCCCAGCATTTT
CASSLGRQPQHF
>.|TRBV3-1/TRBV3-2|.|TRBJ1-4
TGTGCCAGCAGCTTATGGCCAGCAACTAATGAAAAACTGTTTTTT
CASSLWPATNEKLFF
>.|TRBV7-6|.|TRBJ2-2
TGTGCCAGCAGCTTAGGCCAGGGCGGCCCCGGGGAGCTGTTTTTT
CASSLGQGGPGELFF
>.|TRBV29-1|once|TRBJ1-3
TGCAGCGTCGCCCTGGGGGGGGAAAGCTCTGGAAACACCATATATTTT
CSVALGGESSGNTIYF
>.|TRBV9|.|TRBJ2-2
TGTGCCAGCAGCGGGCTGCGTAACACCGGGGAGCTGTTTTTT
CASSGLRNTGELFF
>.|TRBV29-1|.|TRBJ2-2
TGCAGCGGTGGACAGTCCCCCGGGGAGCTGTTTTTT
CSGGQSPGELFF
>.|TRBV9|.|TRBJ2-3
TGTGCCAGCAGCGTCGACTCCGGGAGCCGAAGCACAGATACGCAGTATTTT
CASSVDSGSRSTDTQYF
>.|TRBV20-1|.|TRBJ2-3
TGCAGTGCTAGTGAGACAGGAGGACCAGATACGCAGTATTTT
CSASETGGPDTQYF
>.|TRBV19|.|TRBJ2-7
TGTGCCAGTAGTCACGGCTACGAGCAGTACTTC
CASSHGYEQYF
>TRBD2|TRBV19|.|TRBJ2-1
TGTGCCAGTAGGGGGACTAGCGGGACCCATGAGCAGTTCTTC
CASRGTSGTHEQFF
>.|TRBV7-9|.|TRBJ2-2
TGTGCCAGCAGCTGGGGGGACAGCTACACCGGGGAGCTGTTTTTT
CASSWGDSYTGELFF
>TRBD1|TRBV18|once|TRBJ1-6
TGTGCCAGCTCACCACAGGGGGCGTCTGCACCACCCCTCCACTTT
CASSPQGASAPPLHF
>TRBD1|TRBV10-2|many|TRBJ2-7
TGCGCCAGCAGAGACGGGGACAGGGGGGACGAGCAGTACTTC
CASRDGDRGDEQYF
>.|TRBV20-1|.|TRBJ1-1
TGCAGTGCTAGGGAAGGAGTGGCAGCTTTCTTT
CSAREGVAAFF
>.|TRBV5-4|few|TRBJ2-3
TGTGCCAGCAGCTTGGGCAGGGATACGCGCACAGATACGCAGTATTTT
CASSLGRDTRTDTQYF
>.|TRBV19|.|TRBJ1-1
TGTGCCAGTATCCCATCCCAGGAAAAGGGGACTGAAGCTTTCTTT
CASIPSQEKGTEAFF
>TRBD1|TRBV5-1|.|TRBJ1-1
TGCGCCAGCAGCTTGGCCGACAGGGACTCCACTGAAGCTTTCTTT
CASSLADRDSTEAFF
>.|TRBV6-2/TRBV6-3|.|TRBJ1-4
TGTGCCAGCAGTTACTCGAATTCCGGGAGTGAAAAACTGTTTTTT
CASSYSNSGSEKLFF
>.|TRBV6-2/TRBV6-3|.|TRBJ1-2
TGTGCCAGCAGTTACGGGTTCGGACTCTATGGCTACACCTTC
CASSYGFGLYGYTF
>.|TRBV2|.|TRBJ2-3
TGTGCCAGCAGTGGGACTGGCACAGATACGCAGTATTTT
CASSGTGTDTQYF
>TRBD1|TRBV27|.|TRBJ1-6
TGTGCCAGCAGTTTACAGGGGGTCAATAATTCACCCCTCCACTTT
CASSLQGVNNSPLHF
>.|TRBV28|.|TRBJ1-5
TGTGCCAGCTCCGGGGGTAATCAGCCCCAGCATTTT
CASSGGNQPQHF
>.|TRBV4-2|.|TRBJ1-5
TGTGCCAGCAGCCAAGAAGAAGGAACCCAGCCCCAGCATTTT
CASSQEEGTQPQHF
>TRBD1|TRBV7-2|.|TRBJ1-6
TGTGCCAGCAGCGGAAGGGGGACAGACAGGCCCCTCCACTTT
CASSGRGTDRPLHF